Listed below are T cell receptor beta chains from one sample, sequenced in a study of shared clonotypes between healthy human individuals. Some clones are missing from TCRdb's copy, which holds only in-frame ones; the method was immunoSEQ multiplex PCR. This sample yields around 2.5 million clones, of which over 85% are seen a single time; about 0.38% belongs to the top ten. Input material: naive CD4+ T cells from PBMCs. The receptors were sampled from a man between 18 and 29 years old in good health. Some clones in this sample may be carry-over from other donors' samples. The CDR3 runs from the conserved cysteine through the conserved F or W. Fields, in order: V gene, clone size, D gene, J gene, CDR3 DNA, CDR3 protein. D genes are given only for firm matches. Size is stated for part of the rows, as once, few or many counts, or as a class when the clone is expanded.

TRBV11-2	few	.	TRBJ1-3	TGTGCCAGCAGCTTAGACCTCTCTGGAAACACCATATATTTT	CASSLDLSGNTIYF
TRBV4-2	.	.	TRBJ2-7	TGTGCCAGCAGCCGACAAGGAGGGGAACGTGGCTACGAGCAGTACTTC	CASSRQGGERGYEQYF
TRBV18	.	TRBD1	TRBJ1-2	TGTGCCAGCTCACCGACAGGGGAGGCAAGCTATGGCTACACCTTC	CASSPTGEASYGYTF
TRBV2	.	TRBD2	TRBJ2-3	TGTGCCAGTAGGGGACTAGCAAGCACAGATACGCAGTATTTT	CASRGLASTDTQYF
TRBV6-6	.	TRBD2	TRBJ2-1	TGTGCCACTTCCGGGACTAGCGGACTCAATGAGCAGTTCTTC	CATSGTSGLNEQFF
TRBV19	.	.	TRBJ1-1	TGTGCCACCCGACAGGACCTGGCGAACACTGAAGCTTTCTTT	CATRQDLANTEAFF
TRBV18	.	TRBD2	TRBJ2-7	TGTGCCAGCTCACCCCAGCTAGCGGGAGGTTCCTACGAGCAGTACTTC	CASSPQLAGGSYEQYF
TRBV6-5	.	.	TRBJ2-7	TGTGCCAGCAGTCCCTGGGGTAGAAGCTCCTACGAGCAGTACTTC	CASSPWGRSSYEQYF
TRBV7-8	.	.	TRBJ2-1	TGTGCCAGCCACGCCGGGGGACCCCACAATGAGCAGTTCTTC	CASHAGGPHNEQFF
TRBV6-5	.	.	TRBJ1-4	TGTGCCAGCAGTCGGAGACAGACACTTAATGAAAAACTGTTTTTT	CASSRRQTLNEKLFF
TRBV7-2	.	TRBD1	TRBJ2-7	TGTGCCAGCAGCTTAGAGGGACAGCCGACCATCTACGAGCAGTACTTC	CASSLEGQPTIYEQYF
TRBV28	.	.	TRBJ1-2	TGTGCCAGCAGTAACCGACAGACCCGCTATGGCTACACCTTC	CASSNRQTRYGYTF
TRBV28	.	TRBD2	TRBJ2-7	TGTGCCAGCAGTTTATCCGGACTAGCGGGAGCCGAGCAGTACTTC	CASSLSGLAGAEQYF
TRBV28	once	.	TRBJ2-7	TGTGCCAGCAGTTCCGCCGTTTGGATAAGCTCCTACGAGCAGTACTTC	CASSSAVWISSYEQYF
TRBV7-8	once	.	TRBJ2-2	TGTGCCAGCAGCTTAGCAGGGACCATAGGCACCGGGGAGCTGTTTTTT	CASSLAGTIGTGELFF
TRBV7-9	.	.	TRBJ1-4	TGTGCCAGCAGTTTTCCCCGGGGGGCTGCAGGCGAAAAACTGTTTTTT	CASSFPRGAAGEKLFF
TRBV6-4	.	.	TRBJ1-2	TGTGCCAGCAGTGACCTATTGCCAGGGGATGGCTACACCTTC	CASSDLLPGDGYTF
TRBV5-1	.	.	TRBJ1-6	TGCGCCAGCAGCTTGTCAGGAGGGAACGGATCACCCCTCCACTTT	CASSLSGGNGSPLHF
TRBV15	.	TRBD2	TRBJ2-1	TGTGCCACCGTAATACAGCGGGGCCAGTACAATGAGCAGTTCTTC	CATVIQRGQYNEQFF
TRBV4-3	.	TRBD1	TRBJ2-7	TGCGCCAGCAGCCAAGTAGACAGGGGCTACGAGCAGTACTTC	CASSQVDRGYEQYF
TRBV18	.	.	TRBJ1-4	TGTGCCAGCTCACCACAAGGGGCAGGAACTAATGAAAAACTGTTTTTT	CASSPQGAGTNEKLFF
TRBV7-8	.	.	TRBJ1-5	TGTGCCAGCAGCTTAGAATCCCGAACAGGGAGGGGACAGCCCCAGCATTTT	CASSLESRTGRGQPQHF
TRBV7-6	.	.	TRBJ2-1	TGTGCCAGCAGCTCTCAAATAGGGGGGTGGTCGAATGAGCAGTTCTTC	CASSSQIGGWSNEQFF
TRBV6-6	.	.	TRBJ2-7	TGTGCCAGCAGCCCGTCGAGGTCCATCTCCTACGAGCAGTACTTC	CASSPSRSISYEQYF
TRBV7-2	.	.	TRBJ2-7	TGTGCCAGCAGTCCGGACAGTGGGAGCTCCTACGAGCAGTACTTC	CASSPDSGSSYEQYF
TRBV18	.	.	TRBJ2-7	TGTGCCAGCTCACCACGGGCCTACGAGCAGTACTTC	CASSPRAYEQYF
TRBV5-1	.	TRBD1	TRBJ2-7	TGCGCCAGCAGCGGGCAGGGGGCCCTCTACGAGCAGTACTTC	CASSGQGALYEQYF
TRBV5-1	.	TRBD1	TRBJ2-1	TGCGCCAGCAGCACCGGGACAGCAACTTACAATGAGCAGTTCTTC	CASSTGTATYNEQFF
TRBV6-1	.	TRBD1	TRBJ2-3	TGTGCCAGCAGTGGACAGGGGGCCCTCAGCACAGATACGCAGTATTTT	CASSGQGALSTDTQYF
TRBV6-6	.	.	TRBJ1-5	TGTGCCAGCAGTTACATCCAGTCCAATCAGCCCCAGCATTTT	CASSYIQSNQPQHF
TRBV4-1	.	TRBD1	TRBJ1-3	TGCGCCAGCAGCCAAGACTCAAAGACAGGGGCTGGAAACACCATATATTTT	CASSQDSKTGAGNTIYF
TRBV9	.	.	TRBJ2-3	TGTGCCAGCAGCGCCAGGGACGGTGCTAGCACAGATACGCAGTATTTT	CASSARDGASTDTQYF
TRBV11-3	.	.	TRBJ2-1	TGTGCCAGCAGCTTAGTTCCTTACAATGAGCAGTTCTTC	CASSLVPYNEQFF
TRBV5-1	.	.	TRBJ1-1	TGCGCCAGCAGCGGGGACCCCTCATGGAACACTGAAGCTTTCTTT	CASSGDPSWNTEAFF
TRBV19	.	.	TRBJ2-4	TGTGCCAGTAGTCCGGGACGGACCCTAACCGAAAACATTCAGTACTTC	CASSPGRTLTENIQYF
TRBV29-1	few	.	TRBJ2-2	TGCAGCATTGCCGGGGAGCTGTTTTTT	CSIAGELFF
TRBV10-3	.	TRBD2	TRBJ2-7	TGTGCCATCACTGCGGGGGGGGCCTACGAGCAGTACTTC	CAITAGGAYEQYF
TRBV7-9	.	.	TRBJ2-3	TGTGCCAGCAGCGGAGGATACTCCCGGAGTGCAGATACGCAGTATTTT	CASSGGYSRSADTQYF
TRBV11-2	.	TRBD1	TRBJ2-7	TGTGCCAGCAGCTTCACCGGGACAGCTCCCTACGAGCAGTACTTC	CASSFTGTAPYEQYF
TRBV21-1	.	.	TRBJ2-5	TGTGCCAGCGCCCTGCGGGAGACCCAGTACTTC	CASALRETQYF
TRBV7-2	.	.	TRBJ1-4	TGTGCCAGCAGCCGAGACGGGGTTAGGGGTGAAAAACTGTTTTTT	CASSRDGVRGEKLFF
TRBV4-1	.	.	TRBJ2-3	TGCGCCAGCAGCCCGGGACATTCTAGCACAGATACGCAGTATTTT	CASSPGHSSTDTQYF
TRBV2	.	.	TRBJ1-2	TGTGCCAGCACCCAGGGAAAGATCTATGGCTACACCTTC	CASTQGKIYGYTF
TRBV11-2	.	.	TRBJ2-3	TGTGCCAGCAGCTTGGTCGGCCGCACAGATACGCAGTATTTT	CASSLVGRTDTQYF
TRBV19	.	.	TRBJ2-7	TGTGCCAGAAAAGGGACGACCGTCTCCTACGAGCAGTACTTC	CARKGTTVSYEQYF
TRBV28	.	TRBD1	TRBJ2-7	TGTGCCAGCAGTCCCCCCGGGACAGTCAATTTCAAGCAGTACTTC	CASSPPGTVNFKQYF
TRBV5-1	.	.	TRBJ1-4	TGCGCCAGCAGCTGGGGGGAAGGTACTAATGAAAAACTGTTTTTT	CASSWGEGTNEKLFF
TRBV18	.	TRBD2	TRBJ2-3	TGTGCCAGCTCACCGATCGGGGCTAGCGGGAGTCAAGCAGATACGCAGTATTTT	CASSPIGASGSQADTQYF
TRBV5-1	.	.	TRBJ1-2	TGCGCCAGCAGCGACGGTGACTATGGCTACACCTTC	CASSDGDYGYTF
TRBV28	.	.	TRBJ2-7	TGTGCCAGCAGTTTACAGGCGCTATTCTCCTACGAGCAGTACTTC	CASSLQALFSYEQYF
TRBV10-3	.	.	TRBJ2-3	TGTGCCATCAGTGGACGGGGCGCGGGGCGCACAGATACGCAGTATTTT	CAISGRGAGRTDTQYF